Listed below are T cell receptor beta chains from one sample, sequenced in a study of blood T cells in healthy people across ages. TCRdb reanalysed the 5' RACE reads using MiXCR and keeps one entry per CDR3 protein. The sample holds about 970,000 distinct CDR3 sequences; approximately 50% are singletons and the top ten take about 22%. The sequenced sample was blood. These receptors were taken from a woman in her fifties or sixties in good health. CDR3s include the opening cysteine and the closing phenylalanine or tryptophan. D genes are given only for firm matches. The listing skips clone size in some rows; elsewhere it reads once, few, many or a size class.

V gene: TRBV7-2; D gene: -; clone size: -; CDR3 length: 13; J gene: TRBJ2-7; CDR3 protein: CASSLVLPREKYF; CDR3 DNA: TGTGCCAGCAGCTTAGTCTTGCCGAGGGAAAAGTACTTC
V gene: TRBV4-1; D gene: -; clone size: -; CDR3 length: 18; J gene: TRBJ2-6; CDR3 protein: CASSQDWVGAGGANVLTF; CDR3 DNA: TGCGCCAGCAGCCAAGATTGGGTTGGGGCAGGGGGGGCCAACGTCCTGACTTTC
V gene: TRBV20-1; D gene: TRBD2; clone size: -; CDR3 length: 15; J gene: TRBJ2-1; CDR3 protein: CSATLGAGGNNEQFF; CDR3 DNA: TGCAGTGCTACCCTTGGGGCGGGAGGTAACAATGAGCAGTTCTTT
V gene: TRBV20-1; D gene: TRBD1; clone size: -; CDR3 length: 15; J gene: TRBJ2-7; CDR3 protein: CSAFQMTGIKNEQYF; CDR3 DNA: TGCAGTGCTTTCCAAATGACAGGGATTAAGAACGAGCAGTACTTC
V gene: TRBV7-9; D gene: TRBD2; clone size: few; CDR3 length: 14; J gene: TRBJ2-4; CDR3 protein: CASSLERERDIQYF; CDR3 DNA: TGTGCCAGCAGCTTAGAGCGGGAGCGGGACATTCAGTACTTC
V gene: TRBV20-1; D gene: -; clone size: -; CDR3 length: 15; J gene: TRBJ1-2; CDR3 protein: CSAREEGGVSYGYTF; CDR3 DNA: TGCAGTGCTAGAGAAGAGGGAGGGGTGTCCTATGGCTACACCTTC
V gene: TRBV5-1; D gene: -; clone size: few; CDR3 length: 15; J gene: TRBJ1-1; CDR3 protein: CASSWGTDSLTEAFF; CDR3 DNA: TGCGCCAGCAGCTGGGGAACGGACAGTCTCACTGAAGCTTTCTTT
V gene: TRBV6-5; D gene: -; clone size: -; CDR3 length: 14; J gene: TRBJ2-1; CDR3 protein: CASSRTYTHNEQFF; CDR3 DNA: TGTGCCAGCAGTAGGACATATACCCACAATGAGCAGTTCTTC
V gene: TRBV10-2; D gene: -; clone size: -; CDR3 length: 14; J gene: TRBJ2-5; CDR3 protein: CASSEFGPEETQYF; CDR3 DNA: TGCGCCAGCAGTGAATTTGGGCCCGAGGAGACCCAGTACTTC
V gene: TRBV3-1; D gene: -; clone size: few; CDR3 length: 12; J gene: TRBJ2-7; CDR3 protein: CASSRLDYEQYF; CDR3 DNA: TGTGCCAGCAGCCGCCTAGATTACGAGCAGTACTTC
V gene: TRBV7-3; D gene: -; clone size: few; CDR3 length: 15; J gene: TRBJ2-6; CDR3 protein: CASSPAGINRHVLTF; CDR3 DNA: TGTGCCAGCAGCCCGGCAGGGATCAACCGGCACGTCCTGACTTTC
V gene: TRBV20-1; D gene: -; clone size: -; CDR3 length: 13; J gene: TRBJ1-6; CDR3 protein: CSARENGHSPPHF; CDR3 DNA: TGCAGTGCTAGAGAGAATGGACATTCACCCCCCCACTTT
V gene: TRBV28; D gene: TRBD2; clone size: few; CDR3 length: 17; J gene: TRBJ2-3; CDR3 protein: CASSPPTSGSWADTQYF; CDR3 DNA: TGTGCCAGCAGTCCCCCCACTAGCGGGAGTTGGGCAGATACGCAGTATTTT
V gene: TRBV5-1; D gene: -; clone size: -; CDR3 length: 13; J gene: TRBJ2-7; CDR3 protein: CASRFEGGDEQYF; CDR3 DNA: TGCGCCAGCAGATTTGAGGGCGGCGACGAGCAGTACTTC
V gene: TRBV11-1; D gene: -; clone size: many; CDR3 length: 18; J gene: TRBJ2-5; CDR3 protein: CASSLGWGGAAEEETQYF; CDR3 DNA: TGTGCCAGCAGCTTGGGATGGGGAGGCGCCGCGGAAGAAGAGACCCAGTACTTC
V gene: TRBV5-1; D gene: -; clone size: -; CDR3 length: 13; J gene: TRBJ1-2; CDR3 protein: CASSLVAGEGYTF; CDR3 DNA: TGCGCCAGCAGCTTGGTGGCAGGGGAAGGCTACACCTTC
V gene: TRBV20-1; D gene: -; clone size: -; CDR3 length: 12; J gene: TRBJ2-3; CDR3 protein: CSAMYRRETQYF; CDR3 DNA: TGCAGTGCCATGTATCGACGGGAGACGCAGTATTTT
V gene: TRBV7-2; D gene: -; clone size: -; CDR3 length: 16; J gene: TRBJ2-3; CDR3 protein: CASSLFGYRDTDTQYF; CDR3 DNA: TGTGCCAGCAGCTTATTCGGATACAGGGACACAGATACGCAGTATTTT
V gene: TRBV15; D gene: TRBD2; clone size: -; CDR3 length: 16; J gene: TRBJ2-7; CDR3 protein: CATSRKGLAQRYEQYF; CDR3 DNA: TGTGCCACCAGCAGAAAAGGACTAGCTCAAAGGTACGAGCAGTACTTC
V gene: TRBV19; D gene: TRBD1; clone size: -; CDR3 length: 14; J gene: TRBJ2-7; CDR3 protein: CASSGQVVSYEQYF; CDR3 DNA: TGTGCCAGTAGTGGACAGGTCGTCTCTTACGAGCAGTACTTC
V gene: TRBV2; D gene: -; clone size: -; CDR3 length: 11; J gene: TRBJ1-1; CDR3 protein: CASSEAIEAFF; CDR3 DNA: TGTGCCAGCAGTGAGGCCATTGAAGCTTTCTTT
V gene: TRBV28; D gene: -; clone size: -; CDR3 length: 15; J gene: TRBJ2-1; CDR3 protein: CASRRDASSYNEQFF; CDR3 DNA: TGTGCCAGCAGACGTGACGCGAGCTCCTACAATGAGCAGTTCTTC
V gene: TRBV4-3; D gene: -; clone size: few; CDR3 length: 16; J gene: TRBJ2-3; CDR3 protein: CASSQGTSFGGDTQYF; CDR3 DNA: TGCGCCAGCAGCCAAGGTACTAGTTTTGGTGGAGATACGCAGTATTTT
V gene: TRBV15; D gene: TRBD2; clone size: -; CDR3 length: 15; J gene: TRBJ2-7; CDR3 protein: CATSGVLAGVREQYF; CDR3 DNA: TGTGCCACCAGCGGAGTGCTAGCGGGAGTTCGGGAGCAGTACTTC
V gene: TRBV28; D gene: -; clone size: -; CDR3 length: 14; J gene: TRBJ2-5; CDR3 protein: CASSSSVRRETQYF; CDR3 DNA: TGTGCCAGCAGTTCTTCTGTCCGGCGGGAGACCCAGTACTTC
V gene: TRBV5-1; D gene: TRBD2; clone size: -; CDR3 length: 16; J gene: TRBJ2-1; CDR3 protein: CASSPLFTSGYNEQFF; CDR3 DNA: TGCGCCAGTAGCCCTCTCTTCACTAGCGGCTACAATGAGCAGTTCTTC
V gene: TRBV7-2; D gene: TRBD2; clone size: -; CDR3 length: 14; J gene: TRBJ2-7; CDR3 protein: CASDSGFSSYEQYF; CDR3 DNA: TGTGCCAGCGATAGCGGGTTCAGCTCCTACGAGCAGTACTTC
V gene: TRBV3-1; D gene: -; clone size: few; CDR3 length: 12; J gene: TRBJ2-1; CDR3 protein: CASSQGGSTTFF; CDR3 DNA: TGTGCCAGCAGCCAAGGGGGCAGTACCACGTTCTTC
V gene: TRBV18; D gene: TRBD1; clone size: -; CDR3 length: 15; J gene: TRBJ1-1; CDR3 protein: CASSPQTGEDTEAFF; CDR3 DNA: TGTGCCAGCTCACCGCAGACAGGGGAAGACACTGAAGCTTTCTTT
V gene: TRBV5-4; D gene: -; clone size: -; CDR3 length: 14; J gene: TRBJ2-5; CDR3 protein: CASSWRTGSETQYF; CDR3 DNA: TGTGCCAGCAGCTGGCGAACAGGTTCAGAGACCCAGTACTTC
V gene: TRBV7-6; D gene: -; clone size: -; CDR3 length: 12; J gene: TRBJ2-7; CDR3 protein: CASSSSSNEQYF; CDR3 DNA: TGTGCCAGCAGCTCGTCGAGCAACGAGCAGTACTTC
V gene: TRBV2; D gene: -; clone size: -; CDR3 length: 14; J gene: TRBJ2-7; CDR3 protein: CASSEQGGLGEQYF; CDR3 DNA: TGTGCCAGCAGTGAACAGGGGGGCCTTGGGGAGCAGTACTTC
V gene: TRBV12-3/TRBV12-4; D gene: -; clone size: -; CDR3 length: 16; J gene: TRBJ1-5; CDR3 protein: CASSLIRWGQSQPQHF; CDR3 DNA: TGTGCCAGCAGTCTCATTAGGTGGGGGCAGAGTCAGCCCCAGCATTTT
V gene: TRBV7-9; D gene: -; clone size: -; CDR3 length: 16; J gene: TRBJ2-7; CDR3 protein: CASSLGDSPGHYEQYF; CDR3 DNA: TGTGCCAGCAGCTTAGGAGACTCCCCGGGACACTACGAGCAGTACTTC
V gene: TRBV7-7; D gene: -; clone size: -; CDR3 length: 15; J gene: TRBJ2-2; CDR3 protein: CASSLEGRLAGELFF; CDR3 DNA: TGTGCCAGCAGCTTAGAGGGGCGTTTGGCCGGGGAGCTGTTTTTT
V gene: TRBV7-9; D gene: TRBD1; clone size: -; CDR3 length: 17; J gene: TRBJ2-7; CDR3 protein: CARRPLIDRGPPYEQYF; CDR3 DNA: TGTGCCAGGAGACCTTTGATCGACAGGGGCCCCCCTTACGAGCAGTACTTC
V gene: TRBV27; D gene: TRBD2; clone size: once; CDR3 length: 15; J gene: TRBJ2-5; CDR3 protein: CASSLIAGGQETQYF; CDR3 DNA: TGTGCCAGCAGTTTAATAGCGGGAGGGCAAGAGACCCAGTACTTC
V gene: TRBV29-1; D gene: -; clone size: few; CDR3 length: 14; J gene: TRBJ2-7; CDR3 protein: CSERGTLRSYEQYF; CDR3 DNA: TGCAGCGAGAGGGGGACCCTGCGCTCCTACGAGCAGTACTTC
V gene: TRBV15; D gene: TRBD2; clone size: -; CDR3 length: 21; J gene: TRBJ2-7; CDR3 protein: CATSRSGEGSRLSGKVYEQYF; CDR3 DNA: TGTGCCACCAGCAGATCGGGGGAGGGGTCACGTTTGAGCGGAAAAGTTTACGAGCAGTACTTC
V gene: TRBV28; D gene: TRBD2; clone size: few; CDR3 length: 15; J gene: TRBJ2-7; CDR3 protein: CASTVGGTSSYEQYF; CDR3 DNA: TGTGCCAGCACCGTGGGGGGGACCTCTTCCTACGAGCAGTACTTC
V gene: TRBV12-3/TRBV12-4; D gene: TRBD2; clone size: -; CDR3 length: 17; J gene: TRBJ2-3; CDR3 protein: CASSGLAGGPSTDTQYF; CDR3 DNA: TGTGCCAGCAGTGGTCTAGCGGGAGGGCCGAGCACAGATACGCAGTATTTT
V gene: TRBV4-2; D gene: -; clone size: -; CDR3 length: 15; J gene: TRBJ1-2; CDR3 protein: CASSPSRTPGYGYTF; CDR3 DNA: TGTGCCAGCAGCCCGTCGCGGACCCCGGGCTATGGCTACACCTTC
V gene: TRBV7-2; D gene: -; clone size: few; CDR3 length: 12; J gene: TRBJ2-1; CDR3 protein: CASSVQRGEQFF; CDR3 DNA: TGTGCCAGCAGCGTTCAAAGGGGTGAGCAGTTCTTC
V gene: TRBV12-3/TRBV12-4; D gene: -; clone size: -; CDR3 length: 17; J gene: TRBJ2-7; CDR3 protein: CASSLRDTRDLPYEQYF; CDR3 DNA: TGTGCCAGCAGTTTAAGAGATACAAGGGACCTTCCCTACGAGCAGTACTTC
V gene: TRBV12-3/TRBV12-4; D gene: -; clone size: -; CDR3 length: 15; J gene: TRBJ1-5; CDR3 protein: CASSRARGGGQPQHF; CDR3 DNA: TGTGCCAGCAGTCGCGCCAGGGGCGGGGGTCAGCCCCAGCATTTT
V gene: TRBV7-9; D gene: -; clone size: -; CDR3 length: 16; J gene: TRBJ2-3; CDR3 protein: CASSPQGLQGTDTQYF; CDR3 DNA: TGTGCCAGCAGCCCACAGGGTCTTCAGGGTACAGATACGCAGTATTTT
V gene: TRBV20-1; D gene: TRBD2; clone size: once; CDR3 length: 14; J gene: TRBJ2-1; CDR3 protein: CGARTLAEYNEQFF; CDR3 DNA: TGCGGTGCTAGGACCCTAGCGGAGTACAATGAGCAGTTCTTC
V gene: TRBV7-2; D gene: TRBD2; clone size: -; CDR3 length: 15; J gene: TRBJ2-7; CDR3 protein: CASSLTLAGRAEQYF; CDR3 DNA: TGTGCCAGCAGCTTAACCTTAGCGGGAAGGGCCGAGCAGTACTTC
V gene: TRBV27; D gene: -; clone size: -; CDR3 length: 13; J gene: TRBJ1-1; CDR3 protein: CASRRTTNTEAFF; CDR3 DNA: TGTGCCAGCAGGCGGACAACGAACACTGAAGCTTTCTTT
V gene: TRBV12-3/TRBV12-4; D gene: -; clone size: -; CDR3 length: 15; J gene: TRBJ2-7; CDR3 protein: CASRPGVGNSYEQYF; CDR3 DNA: TGTGCCAGCAGGCCCGGTGTGGGAAACTCCTACGAGCAGTACTTC
V gene: TRBV6-6; D gene: TRBD1; clone size: once; CDR3 length: 15; J gene: TRBJ2-5; CDR3 protein: CASRTGGIWKETQYF; CDR3 DNA: TGTGCCAGCAGGACAGGGGGCATATGGAAGGAGACCCAGTACTTC
V gene: TRBV20-1; D gene: -; clone size: -; CDR3 length: 14; J gene: TRBJ1-4; CDR3 protein: CSASVPRANGKLFF; CDR3 DNA: TGCAGTGCTTCAGTCCCCCGGGCCAATGGGAAACTGTTTTTT
V gene: TRBV6-5; D gene: -; clone size: -; CDR3 length: 14; J gene: TRBJ2-7; CDR3 protein: CATARDWSSYEQYF; CDR3 DNA: TGTGCCACCGCCCGGGACTGGAGCTCCTACGAGCAGTACTTC
V gene: TRBV2; D gene: TRBD2; clone size: -; CDR3 length: 16; J gene: TRBJ2-5; CDR3 protein: CASSDERERGFNEQYF; CDR3 DNA: TGTGCCAGCAGTGACGAGCGGGAGAGGGGATTCAATGAGCAGTACTTC
V gene: TRBV7-2; D gene: TRBD2; clone size: many; CDR3 length: 15; J gene: TRBJ2-7; CDR3 protein: CASSRRTSGSYEQYF; CDR3 DNA: TGTGCCAGCAGTAGGAGGACTAGCGGTTCCTACGAGCAGTACTTC
V gene: TRBV12-3/TRBV12-4; D gene: -; clone size: -; CDR3 length: 13; J gene: TRBJ1-2; CDR3 protein: CASSVVGYGGYTF; CDR3 DNA: TGTGCCAGCAGTGTAGTGGGGTATGGTGGCTACACCTTC
V gene: TRBV7-8; D gene: TRBD1; clone size: few; CDR3 length: 16; J gene: TRBJ2-7; CDR3 protein: CASTLVGGQVSYEQYF; CDR3 DNA: TGTGCCAGCACCCTAGTCGGGGGACAGGTTTCCTACGAGCAGTACTTC